This entry describes one T cell receptor (beta chain). The antigen remains undetermined. This sample is drawn from a study of blood T cells in healthy people across ages. Broader study findings: TCR beta diversity per million T cells fell roughly linearly with age. Higher diversity, along with more naive CD4+ cells, distinguished long-lived donors from aged donors.

This CDR3 has 16 residues. V lost 4 bases to trimming and J lost 5 bases; unmatched junction nucleotides: 11. Germline CDR1 and CDR2: MGHRA and YSYEKL. For the second PCR, which ran for roughly 7 to 11 cycles, a sample-barcoded 5' primer and a J-beta primer mix were used. A template-switch adaptor that had 12 random nucleotides put a tag on each cDNA molecule. TCRdb itself ran the 5' RACE reads through MiXCR, one entry per CDR3 protein. The data hold 2 million or so distinct CDR3 sequences, with around half observed a single time. The material sequenced was blood. The TCR comes from a woman aged 40 to 49 in good health. V gene TRBV4-1 combines with J gene TRBJ2-3, with TRBD2 matching 8 bases. The CDR3 bases are TGCGCCAGCAGCCCGGCGGGGGGTAGTGACGTAGATACGCAGTATTTT. Residues: CASSPAGGSDVDTQYF.